These 4 T cell receptor beta chains were sequenced from one sample in a study of blood T cell repertoires in COVID-19. The protocol was immunoSEQ multiplex PCR, while the TCRdb copy is restricted to in-frame clones and leaves out a portion. The table records some 400,000 clones, 87% of them present only once. Specimen: peripheral blood. These receptors all come from a woman in her 30s with COVID-19, enrolled during active disease.

This clone was recorded once. The chain links TRBV4-3 to TRBJ2-2, with 11 bases lining up with TRBD2. Unmatched junction bases numbered 4, after V lost 4 bases and J lost 3 bases. This CDR3 spans 16 amino acids. In germline, CDR1 is LGHNA, CDR2 YSLEER. The DNA for the CDR3 is TGCGCCAGCAGCCGTGGGACTAGCGGATACACCGGGGAGCTGTTTTTT. Residues: CASSRGTSGYTGELFF.

This clone was seen only a few times. The V gene is TRBV9, the J gene TRBJ2-1, with D tentatively TRBD2 (5 bases). The CDR3 loop spans 16 amino acids. Germline V gene data show CDR1 as SGDLS and CDR2 as YYNGEE. V shed 0 bases and J shed 0 bases, with 10 bases lying between them. In DNA form, the CDR3 reads TGTGCCAGCAGCGTAGATCCGGGAATCTCCTACAATGAGCAGTTCTTC. Its translation: CASSVDPGISYNEQFF. The whole variable domain, remainder taken from reference TRBV9 and TRBJ2-1, is DSGVTQTPKHLITATGQRVTLRCSPRSGDLSVYWYQQSLDQGLQFLIQYYNGEERAKGNILERFSAQQFPDLHSELNLSSLELGDSALYFCASSVDPGISYNEQFFGPGTRLTVL.

The V gene is TRBV11-2, the J gene TRBJ1-1; no definite D call. This CDR3 region has 13 residues. The V end lost 2 bases, the J end lost 1 base, and 5 bases lay between the germline ends. Germline V lookup: CDR1 SGHAT, CDR2 FQNNGV. The CDR3, as DNA: TGTGCCAGCAGCTTACAGGAGAACACTGAAGCTTTCTTT. Amino acids: CASSLQENTEAFF. Full variable domain (rest looked up from reference TRBV11-2 and TRBJ1-1): EAGVAQSPRYKIIEKRQSVAFWCNPISGHATLYWYQQILGQGPKLLIQFQNNGVVDDSQLPKDRFSAERLKGVDSTLKIQPAKLEDSAVYLCASSLQENTEAFFGQGTRLTVV.

The chain joins TRBV5-1 to TRBJ2-1; 13 bases map to TRBD2. The trim removed 7 bases at V and 9 bases at J, leaving 4 bases unmatched. CDR1 is SGHRS, CDR2 YFSETQ, per germline. This CDR3 has 13 residues. CDR3 in amino acids: CASFRLAGGEQFF. The CDR3 DNA reads TGCGCCAGCTTCAGACTAGCGGGAGGTGAGCAGTTCTTC.